This T cell receptor beta chain derives from a study of tumor and adjacent non-tumor tissue in lung cancer. About this clonotype: An end of the junction differs from the germline gene, which may be a read error.

This sample's RNA came from whole unsorted tissue. Distant lung tissue was collected more than 3 cm away from the tumor edge. Three rounds of nested PCR, following a modified ARM-PCR protocol, produced the TCRbeta library. TCRdb used MiXCR to reprocess the multiplex PCR reads, holding one entry per CDR3 protein. The sample consists of about 67,000 distinct CDR3 sequences, more than 75% of them appearing once. The CDR3 runs to 14 residues. The sequenced material came from distant non-tumor lung tissue. This TCR was recovered from a man between 60 and 75 years old with non-small cell lung cancer. The J gene is TRBJ2-7, the V gene TRBV12-3 or TRBV12-4; perhaps TRBD2 as D (5 bases). CDR3 in DNA: TGTGCCAGTAGTTTTTTTGGGAGCTCCTACGAGCACTACTTC. Translation: CASSFFGSSYEHYF.